The clone carrying this T cell receptor (beta chain) was seen more than once but under ten times. As yet, its antigen is unknown. The sample comes from a study of vaccination and CD4 T cells after COVID-19. The treatment was: roughly 11-day PBMC culture with coronavirus spike peptide pools or control peptides (ViraFEST assay). From the approximately 10-day cultures, CD4+ T cells were isolated by negative selection. V lost 5 bases and J 5 bases, leaving 9 bases between the germline ends. Germline V gene data show CDR1 as MNHEY and CDR2 as SMNVEV (reference sequence). The CDR3 consists of 12 residues. Sequencing of DNA taken from cultured CD4+ T cells relied on the Oncomine TCR Beta short-read assay. The source of extracted genomic DNA was cultured CD4+ T cells. TCRdb reprocessed the PCR reads with MiXCR, giving one entry per CDR3 protein. The data contain approximately 20,000 distinct CDR3 sequences, approximately 37% of them singletons.

The chain recombines TRBV27 with TRBJ1-2; D possibly corresponds to TRBD1 (6 bases). The clonotype was recovered from a human donor with COVID-19. What was sequenced was cultured CD4+ T cells from blood. CDR3 coding DNA: TGTGCCAGCAGTGAAGGGGGGTATGGCTACACCTTC. Amino acids: CASSEGGYGYTF.